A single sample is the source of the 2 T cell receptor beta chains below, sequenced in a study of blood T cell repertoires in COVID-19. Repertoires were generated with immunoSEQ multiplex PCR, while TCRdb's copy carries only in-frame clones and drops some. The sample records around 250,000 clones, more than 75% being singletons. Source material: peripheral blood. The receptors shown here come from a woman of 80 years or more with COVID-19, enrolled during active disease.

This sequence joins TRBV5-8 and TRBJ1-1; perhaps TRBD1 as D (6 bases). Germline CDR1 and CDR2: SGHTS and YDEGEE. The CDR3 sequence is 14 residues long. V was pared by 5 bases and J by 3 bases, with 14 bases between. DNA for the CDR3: TGTGCCAGCAGTCTATCGGGACAATACACTGAAGCTTTCTTT. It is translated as CASSLSGQYTEAFF.

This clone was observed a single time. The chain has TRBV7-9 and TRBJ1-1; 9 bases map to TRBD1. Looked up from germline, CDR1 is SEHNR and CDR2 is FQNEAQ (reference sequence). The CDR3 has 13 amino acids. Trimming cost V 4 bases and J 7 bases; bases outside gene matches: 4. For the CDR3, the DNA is TGTGCCAGCAGCTCCCAGGACAGGGGTGAAGCTTTCTTT. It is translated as CASSSQDRGEAFF.